The 18 T cell receptor beta chains listed next were all sequenced from one sample in a study of blood T cell repertoires in COVID-19. Here immunoSEQ multiplex PCR was the method, and the copy in TCRdb shows in-frame clones only, minus some. The table includes more than 150,000 clones, about four fifths detected once. What was sequenced was peripheral blood. The receptors were gathered from a woman older than 75 with COVID-19, enrolled during active disease.

The chain employs TRBV2 and TRBJ2-2, with 8 bases matching TRBD1. Germline V gene data show CDR1 as SNHLY and CDR2 as FYNNEI. This CDR3 region has 20 residues. Trimming cost V 4 bases and J 0 bases; bases outside gene matches: 16. DNA of the CDR3: TGTGCCAGCAGTGGGAGGACAGGGCGAGACCTGTTCGCGAACACCGGGGAGCTGTTTTTT. Translated, it gives CASSGRTGRDLFANTGELFF.

This clone was found a few times. J is TRBJ2-1 and V is TRBV4-3, with 9 positions matching TRBD1. The CDR3 sequence is 14 residues long. CDR1 LGHNA and CDR2 YSLEER come from the germline V gene. The trim removed 4 bases at V and 5 bases at J, leaving 3 bases unmatched. The CDR3 DNA sequence: TGCGCCAGCAGCCCGCGGACAGGGGACAATGAGCAGTTCTTC. Its translation: CASSPRTGDNEQFF.

This clone was observed a single time. The chain combines TRBV7-3 with TRBJ1-1, with TRBD1 as a possible D gene (5 bases). This CDR3 is 14 amino acids long. The V end lost 5 bases, the J end lost 10 bases, and 20 bases lay between the germline ends. Per germline, CDR1 SGHTA and CDR2 FQGTGA. CDR3 sequence (DNA): TGTGCCAGCAGCCCGACGGGGGAAGGCGGGGGAGCTTTCTTT. Translation: CASSPTGEGGGAFF. The variable domain in full, with the rest retrieved from reference TRBV7-3 and TRBJ1-1, is GAGVSQTPSNKVTEKGKYVELRCDPISGHTALYWYRQSLGQGPEFLIYFQGTGAADDSGLPNDRFFAVRPEGSVSTLKIQRTERGDSAVYLCASSPTGEGGGAFFGQGTRLTVV.

The J gene is TRBJ1-2, the V gene TRBV6-6, with D perhaps TRBD1 (5 bases). This CDR3 contains 16 residues. Trimming shortened V by 4 bases and J by 4 bases, and 19 bases separated the two germline ends. Germline CDR1 is MNHNY and CDR2 is SVGAGI (reference sequence). The DNA for the CDR3 is TGTGCCAGCAGTTCTCCCCACCGTAGGGGAACCTATGGCTACACCTTC. It translates to CASSSPHRRGTYGYTF.

The chain combines TRBV9 with TRBJ2-7, with 7 bases aligning to TRBD2. The CDR3 consists of 15 residues. With 0 bases clipped from V and 7 bases from J, the junction kept 10 bases outside the gene matches. From germline, CDR1 is SGDLS and CDR2 YYNGEE. The CDR3 DNA sequence: TGTGCCAGCAGCGTAGGGCTAGCGGTAGAAGGGGAGCAGTACTTC. Translated: CASSVGLAVEGEQYF.

The chain couples TRBV5-6 to TRBJ1-6; 12 bases fit TRBD1. CDR3 size: 16 residues. Germline V gives CDR1 SGHDT, CDR2 YYEEEE. Unmatched junction bases numbered 6, after V lost 4 bases and J lost 7 bases. The CDR3 sequence: CASSAGTGGLNSPLHF. CDR3 DNA: TGTGCCAGCAGCGCTGGGACAGGGGGCCTCAATTCACCCCTCCACTTT.

The genes are TRBV28 and TRBJ1-5, with D tentatively TRBD1 (6 bases). The CDR3 covers 14 residues. Germline V lookup: CDR1 MDHEN, CDR2 SYDVKM. The ends were cut back, 2 bases at V and 3 bases at J, with 8 bases in the middle. The CDR3 here is CASSLRQDNQPQHF. The CDR3 DNA sequence: TGTGCCAGCAGTTTAAGACAGGACAATCAGCCCCAGCATTTT. Drawing the rest from reference TRBV28 and TRBJ1-5, the complete variable domain is DVKVTQSSRYLVKRTGEKVFLECVQDMDHENMFWYRQDPGLGLRLIYFSYDVKMKEKGDIPEGYSVSREKKERFSLILESASTNQTSMYLCASSLRQDNQPQHFGDGTRLSIL.

V usage is TRBV4-2 and J usage is TRBJ2-3; D may be TRBD2 (7 bases). Trimming removed 1 base from V and 4 bases from J, with 12 bases in between. Germline V gene data show CDR1 as LGHNA and CDR2 as YNFKEQ. There are 15 residues in the CDR3. CDR3 loop: CASSQGRGASDTQYF. CDR3 coding DNA: TGTGCCAGCAGCCAAGGTCGGGGGGCCTCAGATACGCAGTATTTT.

V usage is TRBV5-4 and J usage is TRBJ1-4, with 10 bases matching TRBD1. CDR1 is SGHNT, CDR2 YYREEE, per germline (reference sequence). The CDR3 contains 15 residues. V lost 4 bases and J lost 6; bases outside the gene matches: 6. CDR3 bases: TGTGCCAGCAGCGACCGGGACAGGGGCGATGAAAAACTGTTTTTT. Translated, it gives CASSDRDRGDEKLFF.

A word on this clone: It is unclear where the CDR3 begins or ends on the DNA, so no DNA is shown, and the CDR3 is as TCRdb lists it. The chain has TRBV6-5 and TRBJ2-7; no check of the table's D call, TRBD1, against the DNA was made. The CDR3 length equals 13 residues, ends included. The germline V gene encodes CDR1 MNHEY and CDR2 SVGAGI. The CDR3 protein is CASSFAEGTGFGF.

This clone was detected once. V and J are TRBV4-1 and TRBJ1-4; 7 bases fit TRBD1. J lost 0 bases, V lost 1 base, and 2 bases had no gene match. CDR1 and CDR2 from the germline V gene are MGHRA and YSYEKL. The length of the CDR3 is 16 residues. Here the CDR3 DNA reads TGCGCCAGCAGCCAAGGGGACAGTCCAACTAATGAAAAACTGTTTTTT. Amino acids: CASSQGDSPTNEKLFF.

This chain connects TRBV7-9 to TRBJ1-5; D unresolved. V was clipped by 1 base and J by 3 bases, with 7 bases between them. The V gene's germline CDR1 is SEHNR and CDR2 FQNEAQ (reference sequence). The CDR3 extends over 14 amino acids. CDR3 DNA sequence: TGTGCCAGCAGCTTAGGTGACACCAATCAGCCCCAGCATTTT. Its protein product is CASSLGDTNQPQHF.

This chain joins TRBV6-1 and TRBJ2-5, with D maybe TRBD2 (7 bases). Per the germline V gene, CDR1 is MNHNS and CDR2 is SASEGT. V was cut by 1 base and J by 1 base, with 16 bases left in between. This CDR3 spans 17 amino acids. The CDR3 DNA is TGTGCCAGCAGTGAAGGGGGGGCGGGGGCCCTCCAAGAGACCCAGTACTTC. This encodes CASSEGGAGALQETQYF.

The chain couples TRBV5-4 to TRBJ2-5; unclear D gene. Germline V gene lookup returns CDR1 SGHNT and CDR2 YYREEE (reference sequence). This CDR3 is built from 14 residues. V shed 2 bases and J shed 5 bases, with 13 bases lying between them. The CDR3 sequence: CASSFGTLRETQYF. The DNA for the CDR3 is TGTGCCAGCAGCTTTGGAACTCTCAGGGAGACCCAGTACTTC.

The chain recombines TRBV9 with TRBJ2-3; D call uncertain. Trimming removed 4 bases from V and 6 bases from J, with 27 bases in between. Germline-derived CDR1 and CDR2 are SGDLS and YYNGEE. The CDR3 totals 18 residues. CDR3 amino acids: CASSSIGWAARTSDTQYF. The CDR3 nucleotides are TGTGCCAGCAGCTCCATTGGGTGGGCCGCACGAACGTCGGATACGCAGTATTTT.

The chain is built from TRBV27 and TRBJ2-1; D uncertain. The CDR3 covers 14 residues. Germline CDR1 reads MNHEY; CDR2 reads SMNVEV (reference sequence). With 2 bases removed from V and 2 bases from J, the gap between germline ends came to 7 bases. CDR3 nucleotide sequence: TGTGCCAGCAGTTTAAGGCGGACCTACAATGAGCAGTTCTTC. Translated: CASSLRRTYNEQFF.

The V call is TRBV28, the J call TRBJ2-5; TRBD1 might be the D (8 bases). The CDR3 totals 16 residues. V lost 3 bases and J lost 2, with 16 bases in between. CDR1 is MDHEN and CDR2 is SYDVKM in the germline V gene. Written as DNA, the CDR3 is TGTGCCAGCAGTTTGAGGACAGGGAGGGGTCAAGAGACCCAGTACTTC. Translating it yields CASSLRTGRGQETQYF.

This clone was counted a single time. The CDR3 nucleotides are TGTGCCAGTAGTGCCCACTCTAAGCATTCAGAGACCCAGTACTTC. Its protein is CASSAHSKHSETQYF. The chain joins TRBV19 to TRBJ2-5; D remains ambiguous. With 5 bases removed from V and 4 bases from J, the gap between germline ends came to 17 bases. This CDR3 is built from 15 residues. CDR1 and CDR2 from the germline V gene are LNHDA and SQIVND (reference sequence).